The next 27 T cell receptor beta chains were all read from a single sample in a study of CD8 T cells in ankylosing spondylitis. TCRdb passed the 5' RACE reads through MiXCR, listing each CDR3 protein once. The repertoire consists of about 150,000 distinct CDR3 sequences, with approximately 44% occurring once and the leading ten covering roughly 15%. Sequencing was done on a sample of synovial fluid, either unsorted or a sorted T cell fraction (not recorded which). The origin of the receptors is a male donor with ankylosing spondylitis.

This clonotype appeared many times. This chain joins TRBV4-3 and TRBJ2-2; 7 nucleotides align to TRBD1. V was clipped by 0 bases and J by 4 bases; unmatched bases: 5. The CDR3 consists of 16 residues. Looked up from germline, CDR1 is LGHNA and CDR2 is YSLEER. Written as DNA, the CDR3 is TGCGCCAGCAGCCAAGAGGCAGGGACAGCCACCGGGGAGCTGTTTTTT. Translated: CASSQEAGTATGELFF.

The V and J genes are TRBV19 and TRBJ1-5, with D unclear. Trimming removed 3 bases from V and 6 bases from J, with 12 bases in between. CDR1 and CDR2 from the germline V gene are LNHDA and SQIVND (reference sequence). The CDR3 is made up of 14 amino acids. The CDR3 DNA follows: TGTGCCAGTAGTATTATGGCAGGAGGTCAGCCCCAGCATTTT. Translated: CASSIMAGGQPQHF.

This clonotype appeared a single time. The chain is built from TRBV7-6 and TRBJ2-7, with no clear D. The germline CDR1 and CDR2 sequences are SGHVS and FNYEAQ. The germline V and J ends were trimmed by 1 base and 2 bases, with 6 bases remaining between them. The CDR3 is 13 amino acids. The CDR3 nucleotides are TGTGCCAGCAGCTTAGATCCCGCCTACGAGCAGTACTTC. Residues: CASSLDPAYEQYF. Together with reference TRBV7-6 and TRBJ2-7, the CDR3 gives the full variable domain: GAGVSQSPRYKVTKRGQDVALRCDPISGHVSLYWYRQALGQGPEFLTYFNYEAQQDKSGLPNDRFSAERPEGSISTLTIQRTEQRDSAMYRCASSLDPAYEQYFGPGTRLTVT.

The rearrangement joins TRBV12-3 or TRBV12-4 to TRBJ1-3; tentative D call: TRBD1 (5 bases). Deletions cut 1 base from V and 6 bases from J, with 19 bases between. This CDR3 is built from 17 residues. The CDR3 is CASSLVTTRGLENTIYF. Written as DNA, the CDR3 is TGTGCCAGCAGTTTAGTGACCACAAGGGGCCTGGAAAACACCATATATTTT.

The sample holds a few counts of this clonotype. This chain joins TRBV29-1 and TRBJ2-5, with D unresolved. The CDR3 spans 13 residues. The V end was cut by 1 base, the J end by 4 bases, with 10 bases between. CDR1 and CDR2 from the germline V gene are SQVTM and ANQGSEA. CDR3 region: CSVEGEVRETQYF. The CDR3 nucleotides read TGCAGCGTTGAAGGGGAAGTGCGAGAGACCCAGTACTTC.

The chain couples TRBV7-4 to TRBJ1-2; 7 bases are shared with TRBD1. Germline-derived CDR1 and CDR2 are SGHVT and SQSDAQ. This CDR3 is built from 14 residues. The trim removed 3 bases at V and 8 bases at J, leaving 9 bases unmatched. The CDR3 reads CASSLPWTGGGYTF. For the CDR3, the DNA is TGTGCCAGCAGCTTGCCCTGGACAGGCGGGGGCTACACCTTC.

The gene calls are TRBV6-2 or TRBV6-3 and TRBJ1-1; D perhaps matches TRBD1 (6 bases). With 2 bases removed from V and 6 bases from J, the gap between germline ends came to 13 bases. This CDR3 is built from 14 residues. Germline-derived CDR1 and CDR2 are MNHEY and SVGEGT. The CDR3, as DNA: TGTGCCAGCAGTTACGGCCCAGAGGGGGCTGAAGCTTTCTTT. Translated, it gives CASSYGPEGAEAFF.

The chain uses TRBV5-1 and TRBJ2-1; no reliable D call. Germline CDR1 reads SGHRS; CDR2 reads YFSETQ. Trimming cost V 0 bases and J 15 bases, with 13 bases left between them. This CDR3 is built from 12 residues. In DNA form, the CDR3 reads TGCGCCAGCAGCTTGGAGTTGTTCCGGTGGTTCTTC. Translated, it gives CASSLELFRWFF.

The V gene is TRBV12-5, the J gene TRBJ2-1; TRBD1 agrees at 7 bases. CDR3 length: 16 amino acids. Losses at the gene ends were 5 bases for V and 8 bases for J; bases not matched to a gene: 15. The V gene's germline CDR1 is LGHNT and CDR2 FRNRAP. The CDR3 is CASGPPRTGVWDEQFF. As DNA, the CDR3 is TGTGCTAGTGGTCCCCCCCGCACAGGGGTTTGGGATGAGCAGTTCTTC.

The V call is TRBV12-3 or TRBV12-4, the J call TRBJ2-7, with 9 bases lining up with TRBD1. The CDR3 extends over 16 amino acids. V gave up 5 bases and J gave up 3 bases; unmatched junction bases: 11. CDR3 sequence reads: CASSPRPGQGFYEQYF. The CDR3 region has the DNA TGTGCCAGCAGTCCCCGACCGGGACAGGGCTTCTACGAGCAGTACTTC.

The chain couples TRBV19 to TRBJ2-3; TRBD2 matches 11 bases. Trimming at V came to 8 bases and at J to 2 bases, leaving 9 bases not matched to a gene. This CDR3 has 16 residues. Germline V lookup: CDR1 LNHDA, CDR2 SQIVND (reference sequence). Here the CDR3 reads CASGTGTSGNTDTQYF. The CDR3 DNA reads TGTGCCAGTGGTACCGGGACTAGCGGAAACACAGATACGCAGTATTTT. The full variable domain, rest sourced from reference TRBV19 and TRBJ2-3, is DGGITQSPKYLFRKEGQNVTLSCEQNLNHDAMYWYRQDPGQGLRLIYYSQIVNDFQKGDIAEGYSVSREKKESFPLTVTSAQKNPTAFYLCASGTGTSGNTDTQYFGPGTRLTVL.

The chain recombines TRBV4-3 with TRBJ2-2; D uncertain. Germline-derived CDR1 and CDR2 are LGHNA and YSLEER. The CDR3 length is 15 residues. V was trimmed by 0 bases and J by 4 bases, leaving 9 bases between them. CDR3 in DNA: TGCGCCAGCAGCCAAGACCAAGTGGGCACCGGGGAGCTGTTTTTT. It codes for CASSQDQVGTGELFF.

The CDR3 sequence: CASTLGQGITEAFF. The CDR3 nucleotides are TGTGCCAGCACCCTAGGGCAGGGCATCACTGAAGCTTTCTTT. The chain has TRBV28 and TRBJ1-1, with D maybe TRBD1 (5 bases). Trimming took 7 bases from V and 4 from J, leaving 16 bases between them. The CDR3 is 14 residues long. Germline V gene sequence: CDR1 MDHEN, CDR2 SYDVKM.

This chain connects TRBV9 to TRBJ1-2; 7 positions agree with TRBD1. V was clipped by 0 bases and J by 4 bases; unmatched bases: 9. CDR3 size: 16 residues. Germline V gene sequence: CDR1 SGDLS, CDR2 YYNGEE. CDR3 residues: CASSVGFLAGGYGYTF. The CDR3 nucleotides are TGTGCCAGCAGCGTAGGGTTCCTGGCAGGGGGCTATGGCTACACCTTC. The full variable domain, with the rest looked up from reference TRBV9 and TRBJ1-2, is DSGVTQTPKHLITATGQRVTLRCSPRSGDLSVYWYQQSLDQGLQFLIQYYNGEERAKGNILERFSAQQFPDLHSELNLSSLELGDSALYFCASSVGFLAGGYGYTFGSGTRLTVV.

The V call is TRBV12-3 or TRBV12-4, the J call TRBJ1-6; D is uncertain. V was clipped by 4 bases and J by 7 bases, with 5 bases between them. The CDR3 covers 12 residues. The CDR3 DNA reads as TGTGCCAGCAGTTCGCGAAATTCACCCCTCCACTTT. Its protein product is CASSSRNSPLHF.

The CDR3 DNA reads as TGCAGCGTTGAAGTTGGAGGACTAGCGGGAGGCCCCACCGGGGAGCTGTTTTTT. Its protein is CSVEVGGLAGGPTGELFF. The chain uses TRBV29-1 and TRBJ2-2; 14 positions match TRBD2. Per the germline V gene, CDR1 is SQVTM and CDR2 is ANQGSEA. The J segment lost 4 bases and the V segment lost 1 base, leaving 8 bases of the junction unmatched. This CDR3 region has 18 residues.

This chain joins TRBV6-2 or TRBV6-3 and TRBJ2-7; 7 bases are a match to TRBD2. This CDR3 is built from 13 residues. The germline CDR1 and CDR2 sequences are MNHEY and SVGEGT. J lost 5 bases, V lost 10 bases, and 11 bases had no gene match. For the CDR3, the DNA is TGTGCCACCTCTTTGGGAGGGCGAGACGAGCAGTACTTC. Translating it yields CATSLGGRDEQYF.

This clonotype was recorded once. This sequence joins TRBV3-1 and TRBJ2-7, with TRBD1 matching 12 bases. This CDR3 contains 18 residues. CDR1 and CDR2 (germline): LGHDT, YNNKEL (reference sequence). With 5 bases clipped from V and 7 bases from J, the junction kept 18 bases outside the gene matches. The CDR3 DNA reads as TGTGCCAGCAGCAAGCACTGCCACCTGGGACAGGGGGCGAGAGAGCAGTACTTC. Encoded protein: CASSKHCHLGQGAREQYF.

This clonotype has just one count. This rearrangement joins TRBV11-2 to TRBJ2-1; 10 nucleotides match TRBD2. Losses at the gene ends were 5 bases for V and 4 bases for J; bases not matched to a gene: 14. The CDR3 consists of 18 residues. Germline V gene lookup returns CDR1 SGHAT and CDR2 FQNNGV. The CDR3 DNA reads TGTGCCAGCAGCCCCAAAAGGTGGACTAGCGGACCTTACAATGAGCAGTTCTTC. The encoded protein is CASSPKRWTSGPYNEQFF.

This clonotype was observed a handful of times. J is TRBJ2-3 and V is TRBV3-1; 16 nucleotides match TRBD2. The V gene's germline CDR1 is LGHDT and CDR2 YNNKEL (reference sequence). This CDR3 is 18 amino acids long. Trimming at V came to 5 bases and at J to 3 bases, leaving 8 bases not matched to a gene. This CDR3 is CASSEKGLAGGRTDTQYF. The CDR3, as DNA: TGTGCCAGCAGCGAAAAGGGACTAGCGGGAGGGAGGACAGATACGCAGTATTTT.

This clonotype was counted at least ten times. V is TRBV28 and J is TRBJ2-1, with D perhaps matching TRBD2 (5 bases). There are 15 residues in the CDR3. Germline lookup yields CDR1 MDHEN and CDR2 SYDVKM. Deletions cut 7 bases from V and 4 bases from J, with 17 bases between. The CDR3 loop is CASKARALPYNEQFF. The CDR3 nucleotides are TGTGCCAGCAAGGCGCGGGCACTACCTTACAATGAGCAGTTCTTC.

This clonotype was picked up many times. The chain uses TRBV30 and TRBJ2-5, with a tentative D call TRBD1 (5 bases). Trimming took 0 bases from V and 0 from J, leaving 11 bases between them. This CDR3 has 15 amino acids. Germline CDR1 is GTSNPN and CDR2 is SVGIG (reference sequence). CDR3 amino acids: CAWSVLQVYQETQYF. The CDR3 nucleotides read TGTGCCTGGAGTGTTTTACAGGTTTACCAAGAGACCCAGTACTTC.

This clonotype has more than one count but fewer than ten. The V call is TRBV7-9, the J call TRBJ1-2, with a weak D call TRBD1 (5 bases). CDR3 length equals 16 residues. Trimming removed 4 bases at V and 3 bases at J, with 18 bases between. Germline assignment: CDR1 SEHNR and CDR2 FQNEAQ (reference sequence). The CDR3 region has the DNA TGTGCCAGCAGCTCAGACGGACCGACAGCCTACTATGGCTACACCTTC. It yields the protein CASSSDGPTAYYGYTF.

The rearrangement uses TRBV5-1 and TRBJ1-1, with D tentatively TRBD1 (5 bases). The germline V gene has CDR1 SGHRS and CDR2 YFSETQ. The V gene lost 4 bases and the J gene lost 1 base, with 14 bases spanning the gap. The CDR3 spans 15 residues. CDR3: CASSISDRSNTEAFF. As DNA, the CDR3 is TGCGCCAGCAGCATCTCCGACAGATCGAACACTGAAGCTTTCTTT. The full variable domain, completed using reference TRBV5-1 and TRBJ1-1, is KAGVTQTPRYLIKTRGQQVTLSCSPISGHRSVSWYQQTPGQGLQFLFEYFSETQRNKGNFPGRFSGRQFSNSRSEMNVSTLELGDSALYLCASSISDRSNTEAFFGQGTRLTVV.

The table lists this clonotype with a few counts. The chain joins TRBV18 to TRBJ2-2; tentative D call: TRBD2 (5 bases). Germline V gene lookup returns CDR1 KGHSH and CDR2 LQKENI. This CDR3 spans 15 amino acids. Trimming took off 2 bases at V and 0 bases at J, with 7 bases between the two ends. The CDR3 is CASSPLATNTGELFF. The CDR3 DNA sequence: TGTGCCAGCTCACCATTAGCGACGAACACCGGGGAGCTGTTTTTT.

The chain uses TRBV20-1 and TRBJ1-3; no firm D call. The CDR3 has 14 residues. The V gene lost 7 bases and the J gene lost 0 bases, with 13 bases spanning the gap. CDR1 and CDR2 from the germline V gene are DFQATT and SNEGSKA (reference sequence). CDR3 in amino acids: CSVPTGDSGNTIYF. CDR3 nucleotides: TGCAGTGTTCCGACGGGAGACTCTGGAAACACCATATATTTT.

The chain links TRBV18 to TRBJ1-2, with D perhaps matching TRBD1 (5 bases). V was shortened by 2 bases and J by 1 base, with 17 bases between the two germline ends. This CDR3 comprises 17 residues. Germline V gene lookup returns CDR1 KGHSH and CDR2 LQKENI. The chain's CDR3 is CASSPSRRQGFNYGYTF. In nucleotides, the CDR3 is TGTGCCAGCTCACCATCGAGACGTCAGGGATTTAACTATGGCTACACCTTC.